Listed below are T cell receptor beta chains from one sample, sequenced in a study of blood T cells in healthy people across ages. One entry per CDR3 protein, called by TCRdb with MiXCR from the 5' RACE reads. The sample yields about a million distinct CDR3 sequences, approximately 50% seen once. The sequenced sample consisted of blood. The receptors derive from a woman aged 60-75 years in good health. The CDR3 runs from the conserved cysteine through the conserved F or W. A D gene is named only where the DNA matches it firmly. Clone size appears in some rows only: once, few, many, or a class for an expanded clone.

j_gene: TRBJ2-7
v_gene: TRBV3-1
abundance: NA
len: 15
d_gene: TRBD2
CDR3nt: TGTGCCAGCAGCCAACTAGCGGGTGGTGCCTACGAGCAGTACTTC
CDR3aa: CASSQLAGGAYEQYF

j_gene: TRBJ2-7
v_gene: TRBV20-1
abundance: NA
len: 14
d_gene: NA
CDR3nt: TGCAGTGCTAGAGTGGGCGGGATGTTGAACGAGCAGTACTTC
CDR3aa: CSARVGGMLNEQYF

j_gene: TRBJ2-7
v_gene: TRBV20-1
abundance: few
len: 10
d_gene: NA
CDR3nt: TGCAGTGCCCGTGGCTTGGAGCAGTACTTC
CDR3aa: CSARGLEQYF

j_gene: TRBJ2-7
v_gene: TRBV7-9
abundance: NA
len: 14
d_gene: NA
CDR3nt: TGTGCCAGCAGACCCGGGACACCTCCCTACGAGCAGTACTTC
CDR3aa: CASRPGTPPYEQYF

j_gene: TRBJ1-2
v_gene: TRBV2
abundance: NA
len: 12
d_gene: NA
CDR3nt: TGTGCCAGCACCAACACCAGCTATGGCTACACCTTC
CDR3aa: CASTNTSYGYTF

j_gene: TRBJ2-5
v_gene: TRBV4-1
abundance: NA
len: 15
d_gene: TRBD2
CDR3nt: TGCGCCAGCAGCCAGCGCGGACTAGCGGGAGTTGAGCAGTACTTC
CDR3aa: CASSQRGLAGVEQYF

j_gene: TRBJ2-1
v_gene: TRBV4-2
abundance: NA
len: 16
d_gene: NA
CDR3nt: TGTGCCAGCAGCCAAGACCGGGTTGACGTAGACAATGAGCAGTTCTTC
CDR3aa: CASSQDRVDVDNEQFF

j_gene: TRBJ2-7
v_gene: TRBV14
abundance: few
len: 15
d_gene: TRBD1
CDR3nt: TGTGCCAGCAGCCAAACAGGGGGCGGTTTCTACGAGCAGTACTTC
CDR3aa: CASSQTGGGFYEQYF

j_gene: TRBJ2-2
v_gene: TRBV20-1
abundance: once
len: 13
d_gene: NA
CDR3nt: TGCAGTGCTAGAGACGGTAACACCGGGGAGCTGTTTTTT
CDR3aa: CSARDGNTGELFF

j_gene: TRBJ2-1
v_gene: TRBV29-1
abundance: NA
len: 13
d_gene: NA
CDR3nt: TGCAGCGCTGGTGGGCATAACTACAATGAGCAGTTCTTC
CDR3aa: CSAGGHNYNEQFF

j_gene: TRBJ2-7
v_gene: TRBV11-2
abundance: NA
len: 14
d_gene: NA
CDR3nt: TGTGCCAGCAGGAACAGGACAGTTAGAGGCGAGCAGTACTTC
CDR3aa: CASRNRTVRGEQYF

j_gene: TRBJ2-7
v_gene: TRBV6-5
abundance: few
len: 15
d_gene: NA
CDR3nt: TGTGCCAGCAGTTACGGGGTCGACTGGTTCTACGAGCAGTACTTC
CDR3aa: CASSYGVDWFYEQYF

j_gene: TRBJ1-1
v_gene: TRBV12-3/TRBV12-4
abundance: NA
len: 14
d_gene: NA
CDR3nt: TGTGCCAGCAGTTTAGGGCGCGGGAACACTGAAGCTTTCTTT
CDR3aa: CASSLGRGNTEAFF

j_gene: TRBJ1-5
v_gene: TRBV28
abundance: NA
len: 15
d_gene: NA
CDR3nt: TGTGCCACTACCGGGGAGGGAAAGGGCAATCAGCCCCAGCATTTT
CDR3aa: CATTGEGKGNQPQHF

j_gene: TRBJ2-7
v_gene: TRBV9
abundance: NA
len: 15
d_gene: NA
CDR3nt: TGTGCCAGCAGCGTTGACCTGGGTAGCTCCTACGAGCAGTACTTC
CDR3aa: CASSVDLGSSYEQYF

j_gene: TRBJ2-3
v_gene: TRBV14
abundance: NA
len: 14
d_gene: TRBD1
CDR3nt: TGTGCCAGCAGCCAAGTTGGGGACAGGAGCACGCAGTATTTT
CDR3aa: CASSQVGDRSTQYF

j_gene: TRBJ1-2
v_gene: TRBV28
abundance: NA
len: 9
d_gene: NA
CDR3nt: TGTGCTTCGGGGAATGGCTACACCTTC
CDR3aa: CASGNGYTF

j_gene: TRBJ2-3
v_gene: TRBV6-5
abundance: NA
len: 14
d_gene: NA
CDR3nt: TGTGCCAGCAGTTACACGGATAACAGTGATACGCAGTATTTT
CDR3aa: CASSYTDNSDTQYF

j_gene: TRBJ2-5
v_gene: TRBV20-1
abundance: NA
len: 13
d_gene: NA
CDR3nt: TGCAGTGCTAGAGATTATAGGGATGAGACCCAGTACTTC
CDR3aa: CSARDYRDETQYF

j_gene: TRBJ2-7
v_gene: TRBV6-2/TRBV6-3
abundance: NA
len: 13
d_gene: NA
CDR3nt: TGTGCCAGCAGTAGGACCCGTGGTCACGAGCAGTACTTC
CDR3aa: CASSRTRGHEQYF

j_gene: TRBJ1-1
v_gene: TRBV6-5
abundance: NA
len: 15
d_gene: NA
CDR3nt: TGTGCCAGCAGTTATACGGCAGGGGATGAGACTGAAGCTTTCTTT
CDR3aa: CASSYTAGDETEAFF

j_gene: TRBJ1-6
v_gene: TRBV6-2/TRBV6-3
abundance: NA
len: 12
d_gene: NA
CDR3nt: TGTGCCAGCAGTCGTAATCTAGGGCCCCTCCACTTT
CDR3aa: CASSRNLGPLHF

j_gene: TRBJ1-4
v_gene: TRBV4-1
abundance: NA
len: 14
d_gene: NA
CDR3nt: TGCGCCAGCAGCCCGCGGGAGTTTAATGAAAAACTGTTTTTT
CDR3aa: CASSPREFNEKLFF

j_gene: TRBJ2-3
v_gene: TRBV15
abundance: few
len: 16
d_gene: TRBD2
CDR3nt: TGTGCCACCAGCAGAGGACAAACGGGGGGGGCAGATACGCAGTATTTT
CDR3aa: CATSRGQTGGADTQYF

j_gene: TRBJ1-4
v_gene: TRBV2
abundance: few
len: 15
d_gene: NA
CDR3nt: TGTGCCAGCAGTTTCAGACCTAACATTCGGGAAAAACTGTTTTTT
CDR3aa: CASSFRPNIREKLFF

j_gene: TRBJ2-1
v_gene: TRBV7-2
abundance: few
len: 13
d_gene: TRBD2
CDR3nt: TGTGCCAGCAGCTTCCGGGAGGGCGCGGAGCAGTTCTTC
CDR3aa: CASSFREGAEQFF

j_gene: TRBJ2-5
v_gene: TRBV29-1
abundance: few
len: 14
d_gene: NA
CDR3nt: TGCAGCGTTGACGACGGAGGAGGGCAAGAGACCCAGTACTTC
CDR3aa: CSVDDGGGQETQYF

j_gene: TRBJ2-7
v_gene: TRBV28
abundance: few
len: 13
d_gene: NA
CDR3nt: TGTGCCAGCAGTTTTCTTTGGGAGTACGAGCAGTACTTC
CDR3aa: CASSFLWEYEQYF

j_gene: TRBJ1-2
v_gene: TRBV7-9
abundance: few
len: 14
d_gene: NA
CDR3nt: TGTGCCAGCAGCCAAGGAGGGATTGCCTATGGCTACACCTTC
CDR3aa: CASSQGGIAYGYTF

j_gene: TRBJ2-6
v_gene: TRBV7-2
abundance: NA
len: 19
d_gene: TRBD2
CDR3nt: TGTGCCAGCAGCTTAGCGCTTAGACTAGCGGCCTCTGGGGCCAACGTCCTGACTTTC
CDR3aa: CASSLALRLAASGANVLTF

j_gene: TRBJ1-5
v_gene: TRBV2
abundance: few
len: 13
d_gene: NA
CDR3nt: TGTGCCAGCAGTGAGGACGCTTATAAGCCCCAGCATTTT
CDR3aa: CASSEDAYKPQHF